The 25 T cell receptor beta chains below all came from one sample that was sequenced in a study of blood T cell repertoires in COVID-19. Libraries were prepared by immunoSEQ multiplex PCR; TCRdb keeps only in-frame clonotypes and omits some of them. The table shows around 50,000 clones, with 86% occurring only once. Specimen: peripheral blood. The receptors were sampled from a human donor in a cohort sampled during active COVID-19.

This clone was detected only a few times. The J gene is TRBJ2-7, the V gene TRBV11-2; D might be TRBD2 (5 bases). Germline V gene data show CDR1 as SGHAT and CDR2 as FQNNGV. This CDR3 is built from 13 residues. V gave up 6 bases and J gave up 5 bases, with 14 bases separating them. This chain's CDR3 is CASSTRLLDEQYF. CDR3 nucleotides: TGTGCCAGCAGTACTAGGCTCTTAGACGAGCAGTACTTC.

The J gene is TRBJ1-2, the V gene TRBV12-5; D is possibly TRBD1 (5 bases). Trimming pared 5 bases from V and 5 bases from J, leaving 9 bases between. CDR3 length equals 12 residues. Germline assignment: CDR1 LGHNT and CDR2 FRNRAP. The CDR3 is CASGRGPYGYTF. DNA of the CDR3: TGTGCTAGTGGTAGGGGCCCTTATGGCTACACCTTC.

The CDR3 is CASSYPGLVGAGELFF. The CDR3 region has the DNA TGTGCCAGCAGTTACCCGGGACTAGTCGGGGCCGGGGAGCTGTTTTTT. The gene calls are TRBV6-5 and TRBJ2-2; 8 bases align to TRBD2. This CDR3 has 16 residues. V shed 2 bases and J 6 bases; nucleotides not matched to a gene: 8. Germline CDR1 is MNHEY and CDR2 is SVGAGI.

The chain is built from TRBV7-3 and TRBJ2-5, with 7 bases fitting TRBD2. Germline assignment: CDR1 SGHTA and CDR2 FQGTGA. J was trimmed by 0 bases and V by 5 bases; bases with no gene match: 12. The CDR3 totals 17 residues. This CDR3 is CASSNRGSPLDQETQYF. The CDR3 nucleotides are TGTGCCAGCAGCAACCGCGGGAGTCCGCTAGACCAAGAGACCCAGTACTTC.

The genes are TRBV9 and TRBJ2-3, with TRBD2 matching over 10 bases. V was pared by 6 bases and J by 5 bases, with 6 bases of the junction left unmatched. The CDR3 loop spans 14 amino acids. CDR1 is SGDLS, CDR2 YYNGEE, per germline. The CDR3 coding sequence is TGTGCCAGCACCGGGACTAGCGCTATAGATACGCAGTATTTT. It codes for CASTGTSAIDTQYF.

The rearrangement uses TRBV5-5 and TRBJ2-5, with D perhaps TRBD1 (5 bases). The CDR3 totals 14 residues. CDR1 is SGHKS and CDR2 is YYEKEE in the germline V gene (reference sequence). The V end was cut by 4 bases, the J end by 1 base, with 11 bases between. The CDR3 DNA reads as TGTGCCAGCAGCCCCTTGCAGGGCCAAGAGACCCAGTACTTC. Translation gives CASSPLQGQETQYF.

The chain uses TRBV13 and TRBJ2-1; 12 positions match TRBD2. Germline CDR1 and CDR2: PRHDT and FYEKMQ (reference sequence). The junction had 12 bases not matched to a gene; V was cut back by 6 bases and J by 0 bases. The CDR3 runs to 19 residues. CDR3 protein: CASSNPLAGGRSSYNEQFF. The DNA for the CDR3 is TGTGCCAGCAGTAACCCACTAGCGGGAGGACGAAGCTCCTACAATGAGCAGTTCTTC.

The rearrangement joins TRBV7-9 to TRBJ1-6, with D perhaps matching TRBD1 (6 bases). Germline loops: CDR1 SEHNR, CDR2 FQNEAQ (reference sequence). V shed 8 bases and J shed 3 bases, with 17 bases lying between them. The CDR3 extends over 16 amino acids. This CDR3 reads CASRMGGADYNSPLHF. For the CDR3, the DNA is TGTGCCAGCCGGATGGGGGGGGCGGACTATAATTCACCCCTCCACTTT.

The chain is built from TRBV7-6 and TRBJ1-4, with TRBD1 matching over 7 bases. The CDR3 sequence is 14 residues long. V trimming: 2 bases; J trimming: 8 bases; junction bases outside the gene matches: 5. Germline V CDR1 and CDR2: SGHVS, FNYEAQ. The CDR3 DNA is TGTGCCAGCAGCTTAACAGGGGCCGGCGAAAAACTGTTTTTT. Translating it yields CASSLTGAGEKLFF.

This sequence joins TRBV19 and TRBJ2-2; the match to TRBD1 covers 10 bases. The CDR3 runs to 17 residues. The junction had 15 bases not matched to a gene; V was cut back by 7 bases and J by 7 bases. The germline V gene encodes CDR1 LNHDA and CDR2 SQIVND (reference sequence). The CDR3 region is CASKIRPGTGAYGELFF. CDR3 bases: TGTGCCAGTAAAATACGCCCGGGGACAGGGGCGTACGGGGAGCTGTTTTTT.

The J gene is TRBJ2-7, the V gene TRBV28, with D unresolved. The CDR3 is made up of 13 amino acids. Trimming stripped 8 bases from V and 1 base from J, with 12 bases between. Germline values: CDR1 MDHEN, CDR2 SYDVKM. The CDR3 reads CASSYFNSYEQYF. The CDR3 DNA follows: TGTGCCAGCTCTTACTTCAATTCCTACGAGCAGTACTTC.

This clone was seen more than once but under ten times. The V call is TRBV30, the J call TRBJ2-7; D unclear. The CDR3 contains 13 residues. CDR1 is GTSNPN and CDR2 is SVGIG in the germline V gene (reference sequence). V dropped 0 bases and J dropped 2 bases, with 8 bases sitting between them. The CDR3 DNA reads TGTGCCTGGAGTGTACAAGCGACCTACGAGCAGTACTTC. Translated: CAWSVQATYEQYF.

The chain couples TRBV11-2 to TRBJ2-3; 8 bases match TRBD2. The CDR3 is 15 amino acids. Per germline, CDR1 SGHAT and CDR2 FQNNGV. J gave up 3 bases and V 7 bases, and 9 bases lay outside the gene matches. The CDR3 protein is CASIVRGGLTDTQYF. In DNA form, the CDR3 reads TGTGCCAGCATCGTCCGGGGGGGGCTAACAGATACGCAGTATTTT. Looking up the rest from reference TRBV11-2 and TRBJ2-3 gives the full variable domain: EAGVAQSPRYKIIEKRQSVAFWCNPISGHATLYWYQQILGQGPKLLIQFQNNGVVDDSQLPKDRFSAERLKGVDSTLKIQPAKLEDSAVYLCASIVRGGLTDTQYFGPGTRLTVL.

In nucleotides, the CDR3 is TGCGCCAGCAGTGAGCTTTGGCCCGTGAACACTGAAGCTTTCTTT. Its translation is CASSELWPVNTEAFF. The chain has TRBV10-2 and TRBJ1-1; D gene unclear. CDR3 length: 15 amino acids. The germline V gene encodes CDR1 WSHSY and CDR2 SAAADI. Trimming pared 2 bases from V and 0 bases from J, leaving 10 bases between.

The V and J genes are TRBV25-1 and TRBJ1-5; a possible D gene is TRBD1 (6 bases). CDR1 is MGHDK, CDR2 SYGVNS, per germline. The V gene lost 8 bases and the J gene lost 4 bases, with 15 bases spanning the gap. The CDR3 sequence is 14 residues long. CDR3 residues: CASQGNGQNQPQHF. In DNA, the CDR3 is TGTGCCAGCCAGGGGAATGGACAAAATCAGCCCCAGCATTTT. The whole variable domain, remainder taken from reference TRBV25-1 and TRBJ1-5, is EADIYQTPRYLVIGTGKKITLECSQTMGHDKMYWYQQDPGMELHLIHYSYGVNSTEKGDLSSESTVSRIRTEHFPLTLESARPSHTSQYLCASQGNGQNQPQHFGDGTRLSIL.

V is TRBV5-1 and J is TRBJ2-5; the match to TRBD2 covers 9 bases. V lost 4 bases to trimming and J lost 4 bases; unmatched junction nucleotides: 14. CDR1 is SGHRS and CDR2 is YFSETQ in the germline V gene. The CDR3 extends over 17 amino acids. The DNA for the CDR3 is TGCGCCAGCAGCACCGGGTTTAGCGGGAGATCCCGAGAGACCCAGTACTTC. It yields the protein CASSTGFSGRSRETQYF.

This chain joins TRBV4-1 and TRBJ1-2, with D perhaps matching TRBD1 (6 bases). This CDR3 has 13 amino acids. Germline-derived CDR1 and CDR2 are MGHRA and YSYEKL. V was shortened by 5 bases and J by 8 bases, with 15 bases between the two germline ends. The CDR3 region has the DNA TGCGCCAGCAGCGGGATGGACAGAGAGGGCTACACCTTC. As protein: CASSGMDREGYTF.

This clone was seen only once. The genes are TRBV28 and TRBJ1-1, with D perhaps TRBD1 (5 bases). CDR1 and CDR2 (germline): MDHEN, SYDVKM. V lost 4 bases and J lost 5, with 17 bases in between. This CDR3 contains 15 residues. The CDR3 DNA is TGTGCCAGCAGTTCCGGCAAAGGGGTAGGGACTGAAGCTTTCTTT. Encoded protein: CASSSGKGVGTEAFF.

The chain employs TRBV6-1 and TRBJ1-2, with D unclear. The CDR3 consists of 13 residues. Trimming cost V 1 base and J 4 bases, with 7 bases left between them. CDR1 and CDR2 from the germline V gene are MNHNS and SASEGT. DNA for the CDR3: TGTGCCAGCAGTGAAGTCGGTACCTATGGCTACACCTTC. This sequence encodes CASSEVGTYGYTF.

This clone appeared once. The rearrangement links TRBV10-1 to TRBJ2-1; 8 nucleotides line up with TRBD1. Losses at the gene ends were 4 bases for V and 6 bases for J; bases not matched to a gene: 14. This CDR3 comprises 17 residues. Germline V gene lookup returns CDR1 WNHNN and CDR2 SYGVQD (reference sequence). CDR3 region: CASSVRQGTLAANEQFF. The CDR3 region has the DNA TGCGCCAGCAGTGTTCGACAGGGGACTTTAGCGGCCAATGAGCAGTTCTTC.

J is TRBJ1-5 and V is TRBV5-4, with TRBD1 matching over 10 bases. Trimming took 4 bases from V and 1 from J; bases not matched to a gene: 5. From germline, CDR1 is SGHNT and CDR2 YYREEE (reference sequence). CDR3 length: 16 residues. The CDR3 coding sequence is TGTGCCAGCAGCCCGGGACAGGGGCAAAGCAATCAGCCCCAGCATTTT. This gives the protein CASSPGQGQSNQPQHF.

The rearrangement joins TRBV6-1 to TRBJ1-5; possibly TRBD1 for D (5 bases). CDR1 MNHNS and CDR2 SASEGT come from the germline V gene. The CDR3 loop spans 16 amino acids. V was shortened by 3 bases and J by 0 bases, with 12 bases between the two germline ends. The CDR3 coding sequence is TGTGCCAGCAGTGAGCTGGCAGGGTATAGCAATCAGCCCCAGCATTTT. It encodes CASSELAGYSNQPQHF.

The chain recombines TRBV7-2 with TRBJ2-1; TRBD2 agrees at 9 bases. CDR1 is SGHTA and CDR2 is FQGNSA in the germline V gene. V shed 1 base and J 6 bases; nucleotides not matched to a gene: 4. This CDR3 comprises 15 residues. The CDR3 region is CASSLEGSGSNEQFF. The DNA of the CDR3 is TGTGCCAGCAGCTTAGAAGGTAGCGGGAGCAATGAGCAGTTCTTC.

This chain links TRBV6-5 with TRBJ1-2; TRBD1 aligns across 9 bases. V gave up 7 bases and J gave up 2 bases; unmatched junction bases: 8. The CDR3 runs to 15 residues. Germline V CDR1 and CDR2: MNHEY, SVGAGI. In DNA, the CDR3 is TGTGCCAGCAAGACCGGGACAGGGAAGAACTATGGCTACACCTTC. Translated, it gives CASKTGTGKNYGYTF.

The chain carries TRBV3-1 (or the pseudogene TRBV3-2) and TRBJ2-5; 15 nucleotides match TRBD2. The CDR3 has 17 amino acids. CDR1 LGHDT and CDR2 YNNKEL come from the germline V gene (reference sequence). The V gene end was trimmed by 0 bases and the J gene end by 5 bases; junction bases not matched to a gene: 4. The CDR3 region has the DNA TGTGCCAGCAGCCAAGAAGGGACTAGCGGGAGGTTGGAGACCCAGTACTTC. The encoded protein is CASSQEGTSGRLETQYF.